The 9 T cell receptor beta chains presented below share a single source sample, sequenced in a study of blood T cell repertoires in COVID-19. Sequencing used immunoSEQ multiplex PCR; TCRdb keeps in-frame clones, though not all of them. This sample carries some 670,000 clones, 85% to 90% of them seen once, and the ten largest clones take 0.2% to 0.3%. The specimen was peripheral blood. The receptor set was obtained from a woman between 18 and 29 years old with acute or convalescent COVID-19.

The V and J genes are TRBV6-4 and TRBJ2-5; 11 bases agree with TRBD2. V was clipped by 6 bases and J by 2 bases; unmatched bases: 5. Germline lookup yields CDR1 MRHNA and CDR2 SNTAGT. This CDR3 comprises 15 residues. CDR3 DNA: TGTGCCAGCAGCGATGGGACTAGCGGACAAGAGACCCAGTACTTC. Its protein is CASSDGTSGQETQYF.

The genes are TRBV29-1 and TRBJ1-1; 7 bases are a match to TRBD1. The CDR3 covers 13 residues. Germline V gene data show CDR1 as SQVTM and CDR2 as ANQGSEA. V dropped 8 bases and J dropped 1; count of bases not matched to a gene: 7. The CDR3 region is CSTLQGTNTEAFF. In DNA, the CDR3 is TGCAGCACTCTACAGGGGACGAACACTGAAGCTTTCTTT.

This clone was found once. This chain joins TRBV27 and TRBJ1-1; D remains unclear. The CDR3 sequence is 13 residues long. Looked up from germline, CDR1 is MNHEY and CDR2 is SMNVEV (reference sequence). V lost 1 base and J 3 bases, leaving 6 bases between the germline ends. In nucleotides, the CDR3 is TGTGCCAGCAGTTTATTTCAGGACACTGAAGCTTTCTTT. Its protein is CASSLFQDTEAFF.

V and J are TRBV19 and TRBJ2-1; 9 bases are shared with TRBD2. V was pared by 5 bases and J by 2 bases, with 10 bases of the junction left unmatched. In germline, CDR1 is LNHDA, CDR2 SQIVND (reference sequence). The CDR3 spans 17 residues. CDR3 sequence: CASSPPKRGAAYNEQFF. The CDR3 DNA follows: TGTGCCAGTAGTCCCCCTAAGCGGGGGGCCGCCTACAATGAGCAGTTCTTC.

The rearrangement uses TRBV27 and TRBJ1-6; D gene ambiguous. CDR1 and CDR2 from the germline V gene are MNHEY and SMNVEV (reference sequence). This CDR3 is built from 14 residues. Deletions cut 7 bases from V and 9 bases from J, with 16 bases between. The CDR3, as DNA: TGTGCCAGCACCACGGGAACCCCGTCTTCACCCCTCCACTTT. Protein: CASTTGTPSSPLHF.

This chain connects TRBV5-1 to TRBJ1-4, with TRBD1 matching 8 bases. Trimming removed 4 bases from V and 7 bases from J; junction bases left unmatched: 15. Germline V gives CDR1 SGHRS, CDR2 YFSETQ. The CDR3 runs to 17 residues. CDR3 nucleotide sequence: TGCGCCAGCAGCATCCGCGCAGGGACAGGCGAAGTTGAAAAACTGTTTTTT. Its protein is CASSIRAGTGEVEKLFF.

The chain links TRBV4-1 to TRBJ1-4; 7 bases line up with TRBD1. Trimming cost V 3 bases and J 4 bases; bases outside gene matches: 5. This CDR3 has 15 residues. CDR1 and CDR2 from the germline V gene are MGHRA and YSYEKL. The CDR3 DNA follows: TGCGCCAGCAGCCAGAGCGACAGGGTTAATGAAAAACTGTTTTTT. This gives the protein CASSQSDRVNEKLFF.

V usage is TRBV29-1 and J usage is TRBJ2-2, with D possibly TRBD1 on 5 matching bases. Germline V CDR1 and CDR2: SQVTM, ANQGSEA. The CDR3 spans 13 residues. V was pared by 5 bases and J by 1 base, with 8 bases between. Here the CDR3 DNA reads TGCAGCGTTCTCGGACAGAACACCGGGGAGCTGTTTTTT. Residues: CSVLGQNTGELFF.

The chain employs TRBV15 and TRBJ2-3; TRBD2 might be the D (6 bases). The CDR3 spans 14 residues. From germline, CDR1 is LNHNV and CDR2 YYDKDF (reference sequence). Trimming took off 6 bases at V and 9 bases at J, with 19 bases between the two ends. The CDR3 sequence is CATSQDYQILTQYF. The DNA for the CDR3 is TGTGCCACCAGTCAGGACTACCAAATCCTAACGCAGTATTTT.